The T cell receptor (beta chain) described here comes from a study of cytomegalovirus exposure and HLA in healthy donors. The V segment lost 4 bases and the J segment 0 bases; nucleotides outside the gene matches: 15. The germline gives CDR1 SNHLY, CDR2 FYNNEI. This CDR3 comprises 21 residues. Study-level results: 150 or so TCR beta chains were listed as cytomegalovirus-associated.

Everyone who donated was a healthy bone marrow donor. These donors counted as nominally healthy when sampled, but unrecorded immune exposures were likely. In the case of this clone: Its antigen is currently unknown.

It was with 60 Vbeta and 13 Jbeta primers that the PCR ran. Profiled with immunoSEQ multiplex PCR; TCRdb holds only in-frame clones, not every one. The data contain some 200,000 clones, around 79% of them singletons. The TCR comes from a male donor in good health and CMV-seropositive. The V call is TRBV2, the J call TRBJ2-4; the match to TRBD2 covers 13 bases. Sample: PBMCs. The CDR3 protein is CASSGTSGGAESYAAKNIQYF. In DNA form, the CDR3 reads TGTGCCAGCAGTGGCACTAGCGGGGGGGCCGAGAGCTATGCAGCCAAAAACATTCAGTACTTC.